This T cell receptor (beta chain) originates from a study of persistence of HIV-infected CD4 T cells. Study context: Donors had been on suppressive ART for a median of 8 years.

The study's findings and limits: Degenerate expanded CDR3beta sequences were enriched among CMV- and Gag-responding cells. TCR oligoclonality correlated with proviral oligoclonality in the same sorted populations.

Note on this clone: The antigen is not known.

The stimulus was lysate of CMV-infected fibroblasts, about 10 ug/mL. CD40L-negative CD69-negative CD45RO-high memory CD4+ T cells were sorted as populations depleted of antigen-responding cells. A roughly 17-hour stimulation of CD8-depleted PBMCs used anti-CD28/CD49d costimulation, CD40-blocking antibody and enfuvirtide. This was the immunoSEQ version 4 assay in survey mode. Data came from immunoSEQ multiplex PCR; TCRdb stores just in-frame clones and leaves some out. Found here are around 28,000 clones, 78% of them singletons; the top ten hold 0.75% to 0.9%. Germline V gene sequence: CDR1 KGHDR, CDR2 SFDVKD. CDR3 length: 14 residues. V shed 4 bases and J shed 4 bases, with 9 bases lying between them.

The rearrangement joins TRBV24-1 to TRBJ2-2; D is unresolved. The sequencing here drew on CD4+ T cells sorted from PBMCs after 18-hour stimulation, taken from a patient who received antiretroviral therapy. This TCR came from an adult woman with HIV who was CMV-seropositive. CDR3 residues: CATSDLRFTGELFF. The CDR3 bases are TGTGCCACCAGTGACCTCAGATTCACCGGGGAGCTGTTTTTT.